This TCR beta chain was sequenced during a study of human T cells and chemical hapten exposure. Study findings and constraints: There was no change with DPC sensitization in TCRs above 1 in 1000 frequency.

The study's library attached unique molecular identifiers to single cDNA molecules. TCRdb reprocessed the RACE reads with MiXCR, giving one entry per CDR3 protein. Here the sample spans some 82,000 distinct CDR3 sequences, 6% to 8.5% being singletons. The time point: patch test 2, 6 weeks after DPC sensitization. Treatment given: therapeutic diphenylcyclopropenone sensitization with weekly scalp DPC. Patch tests were applied only after blood draws. Donation of samples came from alopecia patients who were 18 to 70 years old and suitable for DPC. The germline CDR1 and CDR2 sequences are KGHSH and LQKENI. There are 14 residues in the CDR3. The V gene end was trimmed by 4 bases and the J gene end by 6 bases; junction bases not matched to a gene: 6. Worth noting for this clonotype: Its matching antigen is unknown.

Sequencing was performed on whole blood, taken in connection with sensitization to the hapten diphenylcyclopropenone (DPC). This sequence originates from a woman aged 25 to 39 with alopecia areata. Some clones in this sample may be carry-over from other donors' samples. The chain links TRBV18 to TRBJ2-7, with 10 bases lining up with TRBD1. CDR3 bases: TGTGCCAGCTCACTCGGACAGGGGGACACCGAGCAGTACTTC. Amino acid sequence: CASSLGQGDTEQYF.